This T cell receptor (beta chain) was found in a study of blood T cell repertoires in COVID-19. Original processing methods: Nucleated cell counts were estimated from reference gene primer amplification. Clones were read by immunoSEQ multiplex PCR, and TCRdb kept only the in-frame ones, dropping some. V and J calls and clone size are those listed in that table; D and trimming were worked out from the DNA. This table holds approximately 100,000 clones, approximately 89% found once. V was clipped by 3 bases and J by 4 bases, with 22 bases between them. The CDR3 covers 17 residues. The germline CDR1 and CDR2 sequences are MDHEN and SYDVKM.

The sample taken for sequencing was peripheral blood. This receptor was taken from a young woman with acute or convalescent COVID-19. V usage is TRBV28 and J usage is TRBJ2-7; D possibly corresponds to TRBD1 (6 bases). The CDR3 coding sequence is TGTGCCAGCAGTTTGCCGCCCGAGCTGGGGGCAACTTACGAGCAGTACTTC. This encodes CASSLPPELGATYEQYF. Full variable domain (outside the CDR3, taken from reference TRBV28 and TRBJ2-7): DVKVTQSSRYLVKRTGEKVFLECVQDMDHENMFWYRQDPGLGLRLIYFSYDVKMKEKGDIPEGYSVSREKKERFSLILESASTNQTSMYLCASSLPPELGATYEQYFGPGTRLTVT.